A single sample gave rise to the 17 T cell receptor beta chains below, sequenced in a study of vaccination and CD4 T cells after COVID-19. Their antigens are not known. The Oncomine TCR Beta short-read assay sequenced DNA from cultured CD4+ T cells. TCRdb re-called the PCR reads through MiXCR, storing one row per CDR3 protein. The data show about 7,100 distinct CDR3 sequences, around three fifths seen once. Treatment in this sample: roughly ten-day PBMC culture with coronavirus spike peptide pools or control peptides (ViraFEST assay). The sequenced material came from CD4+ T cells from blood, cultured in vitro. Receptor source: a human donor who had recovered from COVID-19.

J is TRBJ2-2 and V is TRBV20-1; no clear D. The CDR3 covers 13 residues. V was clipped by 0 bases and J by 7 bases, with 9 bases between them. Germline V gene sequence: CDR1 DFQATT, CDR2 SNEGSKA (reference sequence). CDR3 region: CSARDLGFGELFF. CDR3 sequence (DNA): TGCAGTGCTAGAGATCTGGGTTTCGGGGAGCTGTTTTTT.

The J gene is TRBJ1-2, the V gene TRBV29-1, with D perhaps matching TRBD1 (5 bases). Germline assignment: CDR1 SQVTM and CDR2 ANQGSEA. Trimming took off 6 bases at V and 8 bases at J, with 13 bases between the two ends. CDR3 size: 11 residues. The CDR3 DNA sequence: TGCAGCGTGGGGGTTGGGGACGGCTACACCTTC. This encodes CSVGVGDGYTF.

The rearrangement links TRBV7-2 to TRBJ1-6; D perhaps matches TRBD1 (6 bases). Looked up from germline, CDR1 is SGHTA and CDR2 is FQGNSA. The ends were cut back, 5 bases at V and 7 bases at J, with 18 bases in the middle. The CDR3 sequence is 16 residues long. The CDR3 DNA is TGTGCCAGCAGCCCCCAGGGGTTTATTGAAAATTCACCCCTCCACTTT. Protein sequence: CASSPQGFIENSPLHF.

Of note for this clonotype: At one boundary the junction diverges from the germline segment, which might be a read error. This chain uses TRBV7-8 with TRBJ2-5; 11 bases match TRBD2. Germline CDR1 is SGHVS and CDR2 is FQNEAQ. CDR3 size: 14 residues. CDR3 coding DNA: TGTGCCAGCAACTTAGCGGGGGGGCAAGAGACCCAGTACTTC. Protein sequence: CASNLAGGQETQYF.

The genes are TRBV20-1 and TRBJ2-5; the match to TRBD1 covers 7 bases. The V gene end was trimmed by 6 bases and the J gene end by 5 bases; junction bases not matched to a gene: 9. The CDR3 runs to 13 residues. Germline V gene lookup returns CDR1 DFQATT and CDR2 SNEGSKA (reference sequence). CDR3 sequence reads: CSAENRGIETQYF. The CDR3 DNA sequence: TGCAGTGCAGAGAACAGGGGAATCGAGACCCAGTACTTC.

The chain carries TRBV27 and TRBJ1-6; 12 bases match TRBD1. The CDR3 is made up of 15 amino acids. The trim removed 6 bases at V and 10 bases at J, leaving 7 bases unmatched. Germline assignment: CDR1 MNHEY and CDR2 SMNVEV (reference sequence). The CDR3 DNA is TGTGCCAGCAGCTCGGGGACAGGGGGCGAATCACCCCTCCACTTT. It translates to CASSSGTGGESPLHF.

The CDR3 coding sequence is TGTGCCACCCAGGACAGGGTTAACTATGGCTACACCTTC. Translation: CATQDRVNYGYTF. V gene TRBV25-1 combines with J gene TRBJ1-2; 8 positions agree with TRBD1. CDR3 size: 13 residues. CDR1 and CDR2 from the germline V gene are MGHDK and SYGVNS. J was trimmed by 1 base and V by 10 bases; bases with no gene match: 5.

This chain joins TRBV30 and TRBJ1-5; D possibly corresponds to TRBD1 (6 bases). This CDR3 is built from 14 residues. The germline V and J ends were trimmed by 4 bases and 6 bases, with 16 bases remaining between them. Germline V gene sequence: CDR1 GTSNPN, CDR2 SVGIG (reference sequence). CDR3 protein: CAWTSTDRTQPQHF. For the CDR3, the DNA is TGTGCCTGGACTTCCACCGACAGGACTCAGCCCCAGCATTTT.

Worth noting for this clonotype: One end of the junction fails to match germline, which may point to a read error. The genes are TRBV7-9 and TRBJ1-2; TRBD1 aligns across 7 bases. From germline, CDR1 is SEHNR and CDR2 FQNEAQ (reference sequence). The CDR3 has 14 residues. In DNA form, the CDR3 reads TGCGCCAGCAGCAGGGGGGGCCAGGAGTATGGCTACACCTTC. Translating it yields CASSRGGQEYGYTF.

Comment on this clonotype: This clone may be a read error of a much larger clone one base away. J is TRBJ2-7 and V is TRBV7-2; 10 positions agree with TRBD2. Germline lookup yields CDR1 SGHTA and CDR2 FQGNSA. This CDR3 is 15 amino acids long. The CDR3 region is CASGLAGALAYERYF. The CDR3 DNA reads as TGTGCCAGCGGGCTAGCGGGAGCCCTAGCCTACGAGCGGTACTTC. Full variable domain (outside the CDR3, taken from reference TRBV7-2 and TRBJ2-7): GAGVSQSPSNKVTEKGKDVELRCDPISGHTALYWYRQSLGQGLEFLIYFQGNSAPDKSGLPSDRFSAERTGGSVSTLTIQRTQQEDSAVYLCASGLAGALAYERYFGPGTRLTVT.

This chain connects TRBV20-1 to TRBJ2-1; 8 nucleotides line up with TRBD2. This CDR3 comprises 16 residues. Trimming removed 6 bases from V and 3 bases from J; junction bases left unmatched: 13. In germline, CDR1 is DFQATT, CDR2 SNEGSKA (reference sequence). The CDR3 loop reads CSALNLAGGNYNEQFF. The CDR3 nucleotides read TGCAGTGCCCTAAACCTCGCGGGGGGCAACTACAATGAGCAGTTCTTC.

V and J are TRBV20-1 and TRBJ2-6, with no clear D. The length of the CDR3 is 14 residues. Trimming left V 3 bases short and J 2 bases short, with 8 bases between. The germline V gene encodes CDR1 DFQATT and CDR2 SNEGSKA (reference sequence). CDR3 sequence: CSARSGTGANVLTF. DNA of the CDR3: TGCAGTGCTAGGTCCGGTACTGGGGCCAACGTCCTGACTTTC.

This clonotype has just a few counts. The chain's CDR3 is CASSLTRGSPLHF. In DNA form, the CDR3 reads TGTGCCAGCAGCTTAACGAGGGGATCACCCCTCCACTTT. The chain joins TRBV11-3 to TRBJ1-6; D perhaps matches TRBD1 (5 bases). Trimming took 2 bases from V and 10 from J, leaving 9 bases between them. This CDR3 comprises 13 residues. From germline, CDR1 is SGHNT and CDR2 YENEEA.

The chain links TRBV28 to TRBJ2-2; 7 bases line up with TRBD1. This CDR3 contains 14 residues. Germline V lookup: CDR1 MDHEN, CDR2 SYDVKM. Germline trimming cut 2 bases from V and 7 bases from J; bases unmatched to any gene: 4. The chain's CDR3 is CASSLNAGGGELFF. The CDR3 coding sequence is TGTGCCAGCAGTTTAAATGCAGGGGGCGGGGAGCTGTTTTTT. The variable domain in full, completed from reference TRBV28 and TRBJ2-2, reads DVKVTQSSRYLVKRTGEKVFLECVQDMDHENMFWYRQDPGLGLRLIYFSYDVKMKEKGDIPEGYSVSREKKERFSLILESASTNQTSMYLCASSLNAGGGELFFGEGSRLTVL.

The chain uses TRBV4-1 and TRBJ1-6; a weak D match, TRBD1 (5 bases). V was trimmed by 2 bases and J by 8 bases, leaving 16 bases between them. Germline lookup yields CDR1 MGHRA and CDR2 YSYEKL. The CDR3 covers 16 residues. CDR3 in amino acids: CASSQSRGRGDSPLHF. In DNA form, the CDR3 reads TGCGCCAGCAGCCAATCTCGAGGACGGGGGGATTCACCCCTCCACTTT.

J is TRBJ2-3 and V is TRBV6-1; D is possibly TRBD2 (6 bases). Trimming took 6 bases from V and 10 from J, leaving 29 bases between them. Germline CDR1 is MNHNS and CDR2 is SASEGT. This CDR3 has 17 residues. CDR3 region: CASRIGPGLKTSVAQYF. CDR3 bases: TGTGCCAGCAGGATCGGACCGGGACTCAAAACAAGCGTGGCGCAGTATTTT.

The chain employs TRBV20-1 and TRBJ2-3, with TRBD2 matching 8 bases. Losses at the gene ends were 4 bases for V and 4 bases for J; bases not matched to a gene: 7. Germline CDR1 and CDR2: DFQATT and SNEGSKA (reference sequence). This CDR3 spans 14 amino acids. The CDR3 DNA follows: TGCAGTGCTAATCGACGGGGGGGCCCAGATACGCAGTATTTT. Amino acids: CSANRRGGPDTQYF.